Listed below are T cell receptor beta chains from one sample, sequenced in a study of cytomegalovirus exposure and HLA in healthy donors. The table came from immunoSEQ multiplex PCR; TCRdb's copy has only in-frame clones and leaves some out. In all, the sample yields just over 80,000 clones. The sequencing sample was made of PBMCs. The source of these receptors is a woman aged 30 to 39 in good health and CMV-seronegative. The CDR3 runs from the conserved cysteine through the conserved F or W. The order of the fields is D gene, J gene, V gene, CDR3 protein, CDR3 DNA. The D gene is left open where the match is weak.

>.|TRBJ2-1|TRBV30
CAWQEGLLYNEQFF
TGTGCCTGGCAGGAGGGCCTTCTATACAATGAGCAGTTCTTC
>TRBD2|TRBJ2-1|TRBV7-9
CASSATSGVGNEQFF
TGTGCCAGCAGCGCTACTAGCGGGGTGGGCAATGAGCAGTTCTTC
>.|TRBJ1-1|TRBV7-9
CASSHGGNWMNTEAFF
TGTGCCAGCAGCCACGGGGGAAACTGGATGAACACTGAAGCTTTCTTT
>TRBD1|TRBJ2-7|TRBV7-2
CASSPGGPGQGYEQYF
TGTGCCAGCAGCCCAGGGGGCCCGGGACAGGGCTACGAGCAGTACTTC
>.|TRBJ1-1|TRBV6-5
CASSYSRNGNTEAFF
TGTGCCAGCAGTTACTCGAGGAACGGGAACACTGAAGCTTTCTTT
>.|TRBJ1-2|TRBV2
CASRPSGLSVGGYTF
TGTGCCAGCCGGCCCTCAGGACTGTCAGTTGGTGGCTACACCTTC
>.|TRBJ1-5|TRBV7-8
CASSLVQVDQPQHF
TGTGCCAGCAGCTTAGTACAGGTTGATCAGCCCCAGCATTTT
>.|TRBJ2-1|TRBV18
CASSPGLDRYNEQFF
TGTGCCAGCTCACCAGGATTAGACAGGTACAATGAGCAGTTCTTC
>.|TRBJ2-1|TRBV2
CASSADSQTYNEQFF
TGTGCCAGCAGTGCCGACTCCCAGACCTACAATGAGCAGTTCTTC
>TRBD1|TRBJ2-5|TRBV7-7
CASSRTGQETQYF
TGTGCCAGCAGCCGGACAGGGCAAGAGACCCAGTACTTC
>TRBD1|TRBJ2-7|TRBV10-3
CAISGTYWDRVVSYEQYF
TGTGCCATCAGCGGCACTTATTGGGACAGGGTGGTCTCCTACGAGCAGTACTTC
>TRBD1|TRBJ1-1|TRBV6-5
CAASGQPNTEAFF
TGTGCCGCCTCGGGACAGCCGAACACTGAAGCTTTCTTT
>.|TRBJ1-1|TRBV5-4
CASSLEAMNTEAFF
TGTGCCAGCAGCTTGGAAGCCATGAACACTGAAGCTTTCTTT
>.|TRBJ1-1|TRBV14
CASSLKLNTEAFF
TGTGCCAGCAGCTTAAAATTGAACACTGAAGCTTTCTTT
>TRBD1|TRBJ2-7|TRBV6-1
CASSSKGQVLYEQYF
TGTGCCAGCAGTTCTAAGGGACAGGTCCTTTACGAGCAGTACTTC
>TRBD2|TRBJ2-1|TRBV5-1
CASSLALAFSYNEQFF
TGCGCCAGCAGCTTAGCACTAGCGTTCTCCTACAATGAGCAGTTCTTC
>TRBD1|TRBJ2-4|TRBV5-1
CASSPLLPSGTGLRTYQYF
TGCGCCAGCAGCCCCCTTCTCCCTTCCGGGACAGGGCTTCGAACCTATCAGTACTTC
>.|TRBJ1-2|TRBV4-2
CASSQEAGKVGYGYTF
TGTGCCAGCAGCCAAGAGGCAGGGAAGGTAGGGTATGGCTACACCTTC
>.|TRBJ1-1|TRBV18
CASSPPPGGTEAFF
TGTGCCAGCTCACCGCCTCCGGGGGGGACCGAAGCTTTCTTT
>TRBD1|TRBJ1-1|TRBV13
CASSSRQGGRFGTEAFF
TGTGCCAGCAGCTCCAGACAGGGGGGCCGGTTCGGCACTGAAGCTTTCTTT
>TRBD1|TRBJ2-1|TRBV18
CASSPGTGRLEQFF
TGTGCCAGCTCACCCGGGACAGGCAGACTTGAGCAGTTCTTC
>.|TRBJ1-5|TRBV28
CASGGSGVGQPQHF
TGTGCCAGCGGGGGCTCCGGGGTCGGTCAGCCCCAGCATTTT
>TRBD1|TRBJ1-2|TRBV29-1
CSADRDSYGYTF
TGCAGCGCTGACCGGGACAGCTATGGCTACACCTTC
>.|TRBJ1-1|TRBV1
CTSSQRTLLANTEAFF
TGCACCAGCAGCCAAAGGACACTCTTGGCGAACACTGAAGCTTTCTTT
>.|TRBJ2-6|TRBV2
CASSETAGAHSGANVLTF
TGTGCCAGCAGTGAAACGGCAGGGGCCCACTCTGGGGCCAACGTCCTGACTTTC
>.|TRBJ2-7|TRBV4-1
CASSLLETASYEQYF
TGCGCCAGCAGCCTTTTGGAGACGGCCTCCTACGAGCAGTACTTC
>TRBD1|TRBJ2-6|TRBV6-1
CASRTGGSGANVLTF
TGTGCCAGCAGGACAGGGGGCTCTGGGGCCAACGTCCTGACTTTC
>.|TRBJ2-7|TRBV6-1
CASSEAGLTPYEQYF
TGTGCCAGCAGTGAAGCGGGGCTTACACCCTACGAGCAGTACTTC
>.|TRBJ2-7|TRBV14
CASSIGGQSYEQYF
TGTGCCAGCAGCATTGGTGGACAGAGCTACGAGCAGTACTTC
>.|TRBJ1-1|TRBV10-3
CAISGAVNTEAFF
TGTGCCATCAGTGGGGCAGTGAACACTGAAGCTTTCTTT
>TRBD1|TRBJ1-5|TRBV12-5
CASGFGDRGRSQPQHF
TGTGCTAGTGGTTTTGGGGACAGGGGGCGTTCTCAGCCCCAGCATTTT
>.|TRBJ2-3|TRBV6-6
CASSYSRGYTQYF
TGTGCCAGCAGTTACTCGAGGGGGTATACGCAGTATTTT
>TRBD1|TRBJ1-2|TRBV7-9
CASSSGQKSYGYTF
TGTGCCAGCAGCTCGGGACAGAAAAGCTATGGCTACACCTTC
>.|TRBJ1-3|TRBV6-6
CASSYSSSGNTIYF
TGTGCCAGCAGTTACTCTTCATCTGGAAACACCATATATTTT
>TRBD2|TRBJ2-1|TRBV18
CASSQRTSGVYNEQFF
TGTGCCAGCTCACAAAGGACTAGCGGGGTCTACAATGAGCAGTTCTTC
>TRBD1|TRBJ2-7|TRBV6-5
CASGDRVYEQYF
TGTGCCAGCGGGGACAGGGTCTACGAGCAGTACTTC
>TRBD1|TRBJ2-7|TRBV5-1
CASRRTGHYEQYF
TGCGCCAGCAGGAGGACAGGGCACTACGAGCAGTACTTC
>TRBD1|TRBJ2-2|TRBV5-1
CASSLGTGDTGELFF
TGCGCCAGCAGCTTGGGGACAGGGGACACCGGGGAGCTGTTTTTT
>.|TRBJ2-1|TRBV9
CASSERRGTPSSYNEQFF
TGTGCCAGCAGCGAGAGGAGAGGGACTCCGAGCTCCTACAATGAGCAGTTCTTC
>.|TRBJ2-1|TRBV11-3
CASSLGAKSDEQFF
TGTGCCAGCAGCTTAGGAGCTAAATCGGATGAGCAGTTCTTC
>TRBD1|TRBJ2-7|TRBV11-2
CASSTGTGGGYEQYF
TGTGCCAGCAGCACCGGGACAGGGGGCGGCTACGAGCAGTACTTC
>.|TRBJ2-3|TRBV30
CAWSVLRRGRTDTQYF
TGTGCCTGGAGTGTACTTCGTAGGGGCCGCACAGATACGCAGTATTTT
>.|TRBJ2-1|TRBV7-2
CASSSYLGEQFF
TGTGCCAGCAGCTCTTATCTAGGTGAGCAGTTCTTC
>.|TRBJ2-5|TRBV7-9
CASSLTRDGKETQYF
TGTGCCAGCAGCTTAACGAGGGATGGAAAAGAGACCCAGTACTTC
>.|TRBJ1-1|TRBV5-6
CASSSYSGTEAFF
TGTGCCAGCAGTTCGTATAGCGGCACTGAAGCTTTCTTT
>.|TRBJ2-1|TRBV11-1
CASSFDLARNEQFF
TGTGCCAGCAGCTTCGACTTGGCAAGGAATGAGCAGTTCTTC
>.|TRBJ1-6|TRBV7-6
CASSLDSPNSPLHF
TGTGCCAGCAGCTTAGACAGCCCTAATTCACCCCTCCACTTT
>.|TRBJ2-7|TRBV7-9
CASGTGALSYEQYF
TGTGCCAGCGGAACGGGTGCGTTATCCTACGAGCAGTACTTC
>TRBD1|TRBJ2-3|TRBV27
CASSPRTGGTDTQYF
TGTGCCAGCAGTCCCCGGACAGGAGGCACAGATACGCAGTATTTT
>TRBD2|TRBJ2-5|TRBV18
CASSPGLAGETQYF
TGTGCCAGCTCACCGGGACTAGCGGGGGAGACCCAGTACTTC
>.|TRBJ2-7|TRBV5-1
CASSLVQGINEQYF
TGCGCCAGCAGCTTGGTTCAGGGGATCAACGAGCAGTACTTC